These 19 T cell receptor beta chains were sequenced from one sample in a study of identical twins. Each CDR3 protein gets one entry after TCRdb re-called the 5' RACE reads with MiXCR. The table includes 270,000 or so distinct CDR3 sequences, around 8.8% detected once. These records were also assigned to another study, of yellow fever vaccine responses in identical twins.

Material: CD8+ T cells sorted from blood. Receptor source: a woman aged 18-29 years in good health.

This clonotype showed up just a few times. V and J are TRBV6-5 and TRBJ2-7, with a tentative D call TRBD1 (5 bases). Trimming removed 4 bases from V and 0 bases from J, with 10 bases in between. CDR3 length equals 14 residues. Germline-derived CDR1 and CDR2 are MNHEY and SVGAGI. The CDR3 reads CASSSPGSSYEQYF. The CDR3 DNA reads TGTGCCAGCAGTTCCCCAGGGTCCTCCTACGAGCAGTACTTC.

The table lists this clonotype with a few counts. V and J are TRBV21-1 and TRBJ2-3. TRBV21-1 is a pseudogene. The CDR3 spans 9 residues. The CDR3 region is CARSDTQYF. CDR3 DNA: TGTGCCAGGTCAGATACGCAGTATTTT.

This clonotype turned up a few times. The CDR3, as DNA: TGTGCCAGCAGTTGGGAGGCTAGCGGGGGAACCTACGAGCAGTACTTC. Residues: CASSWEASGGTYEQYF. The chain uses TRBV27 and TRBJ2-7, with TRBD2 matching over 10 bases. Germline loops: CDR1 MNHEY, CDR2 SMNVEV (reference sequence). This CDR3 has 16 residues. V lost 4 bases, J lost 2 bases, and 8 bases stayed unmatched.

V gene TRBV2 combines with J gene TRBJ1-4, with D uncertain. This CDR3 is 15 amino acids long. The V gene's germline CDR1 is SNHLY and CDR2 FYNNEI. With 6 bases removed from V and 0 bases from J, the gap between germline ends came to 11 bases. Here the CDR3 DNA reads TGTGCCAGCAGAGAGGCCTCTGCAACTAATGAAAAACTGTTTTTT. Its protein product is CASREASATNEKLFF.

The V gene is TRBV29-1, the J gene TRBJ2-5, with 9 bases that match TRBD2. The V segment lost 3 bases and the J segment 7 bases; nucleotides outside the gene matches: 9. Per the germline V gene, CDR1 is SQVTM and CDR2 is ANQGSEA. This CDR3 spans 14 amino acids. CDR3 region: CSVDLGLAFPTQYF. Written as DNA, the CDR3 is TGCAGCGTTGACCTGGGACTAGCCTTTCCGACCCAGTACTTC.

This clonotype was seen only a few times. The J gene is TRBJ2-3, the V gene TRBV12-3 or TRBV12-4; D may be TRBD2 (5 bases). There are 13 residues in the CDR3. Trimming pared 10 bases from V and 0 bases from J, leaving 11 bases between. This CDR3 is CATTGYSTDTQYF. The CDR3 DNA sequence: TGTGCCACCACGGGGTATAGCACAGATACGCAGTATTTT.

The chain recombines TRBV27 with TRBJ2-7; perhaps TRBD2 as D (5 bases). CDR3 length: 13 residues. Trimming shortened V by 6 bases and J by 5 bases, and 14 bases separated the two germline ends. The germline gives CDR1 MNHEY, CDR2 SMNVEV (reference sequence). The CDR3 here is CASRTGERNEQYF. CDR3 DNA: TGTGCCAGCAGGACCGGGGAAAGAAACGAGCAGTACTTC.

The rearrangement links TRBV6-5 to TRBJ2-7, with 7 bases lining up with TRBD1. Germline values: CDR1 MNHEY, CDR2 SVGAGI. This CDR3 spans 14 amino acids. V was clipped by 4 bases and J by 3 bases; unmatched bases: 6. The CDR3 region has the DNA TGTGCCAGCAGTTCGGGACAGCGTCTCTACGAGCAGTACTTC. Its translation is CASSSGQRLYEQYF.

This clonotype was observed a few times. The rearrangement joins TRBV4-1 to TRBJ1-6; no firm D call. This CDR3 contains 15 residues. V shed 4 bases and J shed 0 bases, with 7 bases lying between them. CDR1 and CDR2 (germline): MGHRA, YSYEKL. The CDR3 region is CASSPRDSYNSPLHF. The CDR3, as DNA: TGCGCCAGCAGCCCACGGGACTCCTATAATTCACCCCTCCACTTT.

The rearrangement joins TRBV6-1 to TRBJ2-7, with D unresolved. V gave up 6 bases and J gave up 5 bases, with 14 bases separating them. In germline, CDR1 is MNHNS, CDR2 SASEGT. The CDR3 totals 13 residues. CDR3 sequence reads: CASSLSRAHEQYF. The CDR3 DNA reads as TGTGCCAGCAGCCTTTCTAGGGCCCACGAGCAGTACTTC.

This clonotype turned up a few times. V gene TRBV12-3 or TRBV12-4 combines with J gene TRBJ2-7; the match to TRBD1 covers 10 bases. Unmatched junction bases numbered 5, after V lost 2 bases and J lost 4 bases. This CDR3 has 15 residues. CDR3 bases: TGTGCCAGCAGTTTAAGACAGGGGGCGCAATACGAGCAGTACTTC. Encoded protein: CASSLRQGAQYEQYF.

On this clonotype: A much larger clone differs from this one at a single base, so this may be a read error. The chain has TRBV10-3 and TRBJ2-3, with no clear D. The CDR3 totals 13 residues. CDR1 ENHRY and CDR2 SYGVKD come from the germline V gene. This CDR3 reads CAIRESIKDTQYF. As DNA, the CDR3 is TGTGCCATCAGAGAGTCGATTAAAGATACGCAGTATTTT.

This clonotype has more than one count but fewer than ten. This chain connects TRBV5-1 to TRBJ2-7; 10 bases line up with TRBD1. From germline, CDR1 is SGHRS and CDR2 YFSETQ. The V and J ends lost 1 base and 5 bases, in that order; junction bases with no gene match: 3. The CDR3 length is 14 residues. The DNA for the CDR3 is TGCGCCAGCAGCTTGAGGACAGGGGGAGACGAGCAGTACTTC. It encodes CASSLRTGGDEQYF.

In this sample, this clonotype turned up a few times. The J gene is TRBJ2-3, the V gene TRBV7-6; D remains unclear. Germline CDR1 reads SGHVS; CDR2 reads FNYEAQ. The V end lost 1 base, the J end lost 5 bases, and 7 bases lay between the germline ends. There are 13 residues in the CDR3. The CDR3 coding sequence is TGTGCCAGCAGCTTAGTTGTGGAAGATACGCAGTATTTT. It translates to CASSLVVEDTQYF. The full variable domain, with the rest looked up from reference TRBV7-6 and TRBJ2-3, is GAGVSQSPRYKVTKRGQDVALRCDPISGHVSLYWYRQALGQGPEFLTYFNYEAQQDKSGLPNDRFSAERPEGSISTLTIQRTEQRDSAMYRCASSLVVEDTQYFGPGTRLTVL.

This clonotype showed up many times. V gene TRBV12-3 or TRBV12-4 combines with J gene TRBJ2-2; the D gene is possibly TRBD1 (6 bases). CDR3 length equals 15 residues. Trimming shortened V by 3 bases and J by 6 bases, and 14 bases separated the two germline ends. The CDR3 loop is CASSFGTGKAGELFF. CDR3 bases: TGTGCCAGCAGTTTCGGAACAGGGAAAGCCGGGGAGCTGTTTTTT.

This clonotype was observed a handful of times. The chain carries TRBV15 and TRBJ2-5; 10 bases match TRBD1. Germline V gene data show CDR1 as LNHNV and CDR2 as YYDKDF (reference sequence). Trimming removed 3 bases from V and 5 bases from J; junction bases left unmatched: 6. This CDR3 spans 15 amino acids. The chain's CDR3 is CATSSSRDRGETQYF. The CDR3 DNA is TGTGCCACCAGCAGTAGCCGGGACAGGGGTGAGACCCAGTACTTC.

This clonotype was seen at least ten times. The rearrangement joins TRBV25-1 to TRBJ2-1; D is perhaps TRBD2 (5 bases). Looked up from germline, CDR1 is MGHDK and CDR2 is SYGVNS. V was clipped by 6 bases and J by 1 base, with 13 bases between them. This CDR3 spans 15 amino acids. The CDR3 nucleotides are TGTGCCAGCAGCGATACTAGGACGTCCTACAATGAGCAGTTCTTC. Its protein is CASSDTRTSYNEQFF.

This rearrangement joins TRBV20-1 to TRBJ2-7; D gene uncertain. The germline V and J ends were trimmed by 7 bases and 0 bases, with 19 bases remaining between them. Germline assignment: CDR1 DFQATT and CDR2 SNEGSKA (reference sequence). This CDR3 comprises 15 residues. CDR3 in amino acids: CSVPLGGPVSYEQYF. In DNA, the CDR3 is TGCAGTGTACCCCTAGGCGGACCGGTCTCCTACGAGCAGTACTTC.

This clonotype has at least ten counts. The genes are TRBV4-2 and TRBJ1-6, with D possibly being TRBD1 (5 bases). V dropped 0 bases and J dropped 0 bases, with 12 bases sitting between them. This CDR3 spans 18 amino acids. Germline values: CDR1 LGHNA, CDR2 YNFKEQ. CDR3 nucleotides: TGTGCCAGCAGCCAAGATCGTGCGGGGCACTCCTATAATTCACCCCTCCACTTT. This encodes CASSQDRAGHSYNSPLHF.